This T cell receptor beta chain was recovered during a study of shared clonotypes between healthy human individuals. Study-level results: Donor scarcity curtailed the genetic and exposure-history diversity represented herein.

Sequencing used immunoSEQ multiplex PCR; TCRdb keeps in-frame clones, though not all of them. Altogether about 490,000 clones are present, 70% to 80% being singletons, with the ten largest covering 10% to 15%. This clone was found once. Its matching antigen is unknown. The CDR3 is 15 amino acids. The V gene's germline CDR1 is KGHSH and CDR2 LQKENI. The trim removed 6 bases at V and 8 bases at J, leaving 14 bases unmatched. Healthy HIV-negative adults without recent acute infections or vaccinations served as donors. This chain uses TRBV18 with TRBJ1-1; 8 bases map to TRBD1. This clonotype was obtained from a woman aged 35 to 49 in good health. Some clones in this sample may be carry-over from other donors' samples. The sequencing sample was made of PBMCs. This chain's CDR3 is CASSPGTGAPAEAFF. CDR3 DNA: TGTGCCAGCTCCCCCGGGACAGGCGCCCCCGCGGAAGCTTTCTTT.